Listed below are T cell receptor beta chains from one sample, sequenced in a study of T cell repertoires in cytomegalovirus infection. TCRdb recomputed calls from the reads with MiXCR, one row per CDR3 protein. The repertoire holds 150,000 to 200,000 distinct CDR3 sequences, approximately 15% seen once, with 25% to 30% in the top ten. Sequencing was performed on PBMCs. These receptors came from a human donor in good health (CMV status not recorded). Some clones in this sample may be carry-over from other donors' samples. CDR3s include the opening cysteine and the closing phenylalanine or tryptophan. A D gene is named only where the DNA matches it firmly. The size of a clone is reported for some rows only, either as once, few or many, or as a class for expanded clones.

J	D	length	V	size	DNA	CDR3
TRBJ2-3	TRBD2	19	TRBV7-9	NA	TGTGCCAGCAGCTTATACAAGGGACTAGCGGGAGATAGGGGAAATACGCAGTATTTT	CASSLYKGLAGDRGNTQYF
TRBJ1-1	NA	14	TRBV2	few	TGTGCCAGCAACACTCTCTTGGACAGCACTGAAGCTTTCTTT	CASNTLLDSTEAFF
TRBJ2-3	TRBD2	13	TRBV19	many	TGTGCCAGCCGGACTAGCGGTACAGATACGCAGTATTTT	CASRTSGTDTQYF
TRBJ2-2	NA	12	TRBV12-3/TRBV12-4	NA	TGTGCCAGCAGTTTCGAGATCGGGGAGCTGTTTTTT	CASSFEIGELFF
TRBJ2-5	TRBD1	14	TRBV5-6	NA	TGTGCCAGCAGCCTCAGGACAGGAAAAGAGACCCAGTACTTC	CASSLRTGKETQYF
TRBJ2-6	NA	17	TRBV19	NA	TGTGCCAGTAGTATTGGCAGGACCATCTCTGGGGCCAACGTCCTGACTTTC	CASSIGRTISGANVLTF
TRBJ2-7	NA	15	TRBV6-5	many	TGTGCCAGCAATCCTAACGGGGCCCTCCCCTACGAGCAGTACTTC	CASNPNGALPYEQYF
TRBJ2-1	NA	15	TRBV7-8	many	TGTGCCAGCAGCTTAGGAGGCGGGCCCCACAATGAGCAGTTCTTC	CASSLGGGPHNEQFF
TRBJ2-5	TRBD1	15	TRBV6-5	NA	TGTGCCAGCAGCCCCGGACAGGGCAATGAAGAGACCCAGTACTTC	CASSPGQGNEETQYF
TRBJ2-1	TRBD2	12	TRBV7-9	many	TGTGCCAGCAGCTTAGGGCGGGAGGCCCCGTTCTTC	CASSLGREAPFF
TRBJ1-1	NA	14	TRBV18	NA	TGTGCCAGCTCACCAGTGATAATGAACACTGAAGCTTTCTTT	CASSPVIMNTEAFF
TRBJ1-3	NA	16	TRBV7-2	many	TGTGCCAGCAGCGTCTCACGGCCAGGGGCAGGAAACACCATATATTTT	CASSVSRPGAGNTIYF
TRBJ2-3	TRBD1	15	TRBV28	once	TGTGCCAGCAGTTTATTGGGACAGAGCACAGATACGCAGTATTTT	CASSLLGQSTDTQYF
TRBJ2-2	TRBD1	14	TRBV20-1	many	TGCAGTGCTCCGGACAGGGAAAACACCGGGGAGCTGTTTTTT	CSAPDRENTGELFF
TRBJ1-6	NA	17	TRBV5-4	few	TGTGCCAGCAGCCTTCCCGGGAAGAGCTCCTATAATTCACCCCTCCACTTT	CASSLPGKSSYNSPLHF
TRBJ2-1	NA	18	TRBV27	few	TGTGCCAGCAGTTTCACAGGAGGCGGGGCGAGCTCCTACAATGAGCAGTTCTTC	CASSFTGGGASSYNEQFF
TRBJ2-3	TRBD1	14	TRBV7-2	many	TGTGCCAGCAGCAGGACAGGTCGCACAGATACGCAGTATTTT	CASSRTGRTDTQYF
TRBJ2-3	NA	15	TRBV7-3	NA	TGTGCCGGCAGCTTACCCGAACTAGGGGCAGATACGCAGTATTTT	CAGSLPELGADTQYF
TRBJ2-7	NA	15	TRBV27	NA	TGTGCCAGCAGTCTACGTACAGGGACCTACGCCGAGCAGTACTTC	CASSLRTGTYAEQYF
TRBJ1-5	NA	14	TRBV20-1	few	TGCAGTGCCCAAAAGGGCGTTAGCAATCAGCCCCAGCATTTT	CSAQKGVSNQPQHF
TRBJ2-1	NA	13	TRBV29-1	NA	TGCAGCGTTGAAAAAGGGACCAGGGATGAGCAGTTCTTC	CSVEKGTRDEQFF
TRBJ2-3	NA	13	TRBV11-3	many	TGTGCCAGCTCAGAACAACGCACAGATACGCAGTATTTT	CASSEQRTDTQYF
TRBJ2-1	NA	13	TRBV7-2	few	TGTGCCAGCAGCTTAGACGGTGGGGGAAGGCAGTTCTTC	CASSLDGGGRQFF
TRBJ1-2	TRBD1	13	TRBV27	few	TGTGCCAGCAGCTACCGGACAGGTCATGGCTACACCTTC	CASSYRTGHGYTF
TRBJ1-1	NA	12	TRBV12-3/TRBV12-4	few	TGTGCCAGCAGTCCCTATGTCGCTGAAGCTTTCTTT	CASSPYVAEAFF
TRBJ1-6	TRBD1	16	TRBV27	few	TGTGCCAGCACGACGATCGGGACAGGGAGAAATTCACCCCTCCACTTT	CASTTIGTGRNSPLHF
TRBJ2-7	NA	14	TRBV5-5	NA	TGTGCCAGCAGCGGGTGGACAGCGTCCTACGAGCAGTACTTC	CASSGWTASYEQYF
TRBJ2-1	NA	11	TRBV6-5	NA	TGTGCCAGCAGGGAGGGCCTCCTTTGGTTCTTC	CASREGLLWFF
TRBJ2-1	TRBD2	16	TRBV24-1	NA	TGTGCCACCAGTGATCCACTAGCGGGAGTAAGTAATGAGCAGTTCTTC	CATSDPLAGVSNEQFF
TRBJ1-1	NA	14	TRBV9	NA	TGTGCCAGCAGCCCTACGGGGGAGAACACTGAAGCTTTCTTT	CASSPTGENTEAFF
TRBJ2-5	TRBD2	17	TRBV7-2	many	TGTGCCAGCAGCTCTAAGGGACTAGCTATGTTCCAAGAGACCCAGTACTTC	CASSSKGLAMFQETQYF
TRBJ1-2	NA	15	TRBV7-2	many	TGTGCCAGCAGCTTACCCCGTACAGAAACCTATGGCTACACCTTC	CASSLPRTETYGYTF
TRBJ2-1	TRBD2	17	TRBV28	few	TGTGCCAGCAGTTTCCCGACTAGCGGGAGACCCTACAATGAGCAGTTCTTC	CASSFPTSGRPYNEQFF
TRBJ2-5	NA	16	TRBV12-3/TRBV12-4	many	TGTGCCAGCAGTTTAGCGCGGGGGCAAGGCCAAGAGACCCAGTACTTC	CASSLARGQGQETQYF
TRBJ1-1	NA	11	TRBV2	many	TGTGCCAGCAGTGAAGGCCAGGTGCCTTTCTTT	CASSEGQVPFF
TRBJ2-2	NA	17	TRBV5-4	once	TGTGCCAGCAGCTTGGGGCAGGCGAAAGGAAACACCGGGGAGCTGTTTTTT	CASSLGQAKGNTGELFF
TRBJ2-1	TRBD2	12	TRBV7-9	many	TGTGCGGGGAGGGAGGATCACAATGAGCAGTTCTTC	CAGREDHNEQFF
TRBJ1-1	TRBD1	13	TRBV5-1	few	TGCGCCAGCAGCTTCACAGGGGTTACTGAAGCTTTCTTT	CASSFTGVTEAFF
TRBJ1-2	NA	15	TRBV7-8	many	TGTGCCAGCAGCCCACGAAGAGGGAAGGACTATGGCTACACCTTC	CASSPRRGKDYGYTF
TRBJ2-7	NA	13	TRBV29-1	NA	TGCAGCTTCTCCGGGATACCCTCCTACGAGCAGTACTTC	CSFSGIPSYEQYF
TRBJ1-1	NA	15	TRBV7-3	few	TGTGCCAGCAGCTTAACGGCCACAGGGACCACTGAAGCTTTCTTT	CASSLTATGTTEAFF
TRBJ1-3	NA	12	TRBV20-1	NA	TGCAGTGCTGGACGACTCGGAAACACCATATATTTT	CSAGRLGNTIYF
TRBJ2-5	NA	15	TRBV7-2	many	TGTGCCAGCAGCTACAGGGTAGGGGGCCAAGAGACCCAGTACTTC	CASSYRVGGQETQYF
TRBJ2-3	NA	16	TRBV6-4	NA	TGTGCCAGCAGTGACGTATGGAGAACTAGCACAGATACGCAGTATTTT	CASSDVWRTSTDTQYF
TRBJ2-7	NA	14	TRBV20-1	NA	TGCAGTGCACGCAAGACTTCCGTCGGGGGTGAGCAGTACTTC	CSARKTSVGGEQYF
TRBJ1-2	NA	11	TRBV19	few	TGTGCCAGTAGTGTGCGGGATGGCTACACCTTC	CASSVRDGYTF
TRBJ1-6	NA	15	TRBV7-2	many	TGTGCCAGCAGCTTAAGACAGACCCAAAATTCACCCCTCCACTTT	CASSLRQTQNSPLHF
TRBJ2-5	NA	11	TRBV2	NA	TGTGCCAGCAGTGTAGGGGAGACCCAGTACTTC	CASSVGETQYF
TRBJ2-7	NA	13	TRBV12-5	NA	TGTGCTAGTGGTTTGGGGACAATCGACGAGCAGTACTTC	CASGLGTIDEQYF
TRBJ2-5	NA	12	TRBV7-2	many	TGTGCCAGCAGCCGTGCGGGGGAGACCCAGTACTTC	CASSRAGETQYF
TRBJ2-7	TRBD2	15	TRBV6-1	NA	TGTGCCAGCAGCCCTAGCGGGGGGGGGATTTGGGAGCAGTACTTC	CASSPSGGGIWEQYF
TRBJ1-2	NA	12	TRBV15	few	TGTGCCACCAGCAGGGACACCTATGGCTACACCTTC	CATSRDTYGYTF
TRBJ1-1	NA	15	TRBV28	NA	TGTGCCAGCAGTTTATCCGTCGCCCGGACAGAGTTAGCTTTCTTT	CASSLSVARTELAFF